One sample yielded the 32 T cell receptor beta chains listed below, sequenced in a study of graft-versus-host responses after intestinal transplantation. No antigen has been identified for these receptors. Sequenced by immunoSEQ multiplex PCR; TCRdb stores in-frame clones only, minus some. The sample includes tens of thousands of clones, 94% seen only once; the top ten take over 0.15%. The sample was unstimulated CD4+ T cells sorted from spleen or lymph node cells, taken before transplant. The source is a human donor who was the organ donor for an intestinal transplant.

CDR3 sequence: CSVFPEAFF. The CDR3 bases are TGCAGCGTTTTCCCTGAAGCTTTCTTT. This rearrangement joins TRBV29-1 to TRBJ1-1, with D hard to call. Germline CDR1 and CDR2: SQVTM and ANQGSEA. V gave up 5 bases and J gave up 6 bases, with 4 bases separating them. The CDR3 length is 9 residues.

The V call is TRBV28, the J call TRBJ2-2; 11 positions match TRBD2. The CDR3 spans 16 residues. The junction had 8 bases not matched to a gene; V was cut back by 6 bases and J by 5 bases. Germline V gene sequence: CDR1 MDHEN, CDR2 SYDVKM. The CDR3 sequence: CASRKPTSGVTGELFF. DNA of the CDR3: TGTGCCAGCAGGAAACCGACTAGCGGGGTAACCGGGGAGCTGTTTTTT.

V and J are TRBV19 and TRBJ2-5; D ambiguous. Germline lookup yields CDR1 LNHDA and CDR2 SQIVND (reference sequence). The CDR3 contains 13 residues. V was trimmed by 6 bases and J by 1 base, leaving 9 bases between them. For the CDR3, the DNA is TGTGCCAGTAGGTCAGGATTCCAAGAGACCCAGTACTTC. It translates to CASRSGFQETQYF.

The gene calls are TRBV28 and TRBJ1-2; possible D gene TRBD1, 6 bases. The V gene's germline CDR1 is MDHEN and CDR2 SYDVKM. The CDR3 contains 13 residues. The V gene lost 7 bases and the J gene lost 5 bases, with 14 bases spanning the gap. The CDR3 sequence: CASNRLQGYGYTF. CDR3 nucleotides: TGTGCCAGCAATAGACTTCAGGGGTATGGCTACACCTTC.

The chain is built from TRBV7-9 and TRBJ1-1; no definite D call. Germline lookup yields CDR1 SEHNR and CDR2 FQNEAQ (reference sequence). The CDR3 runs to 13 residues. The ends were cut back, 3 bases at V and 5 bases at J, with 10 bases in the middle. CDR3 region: CASSFLRDTEAFF. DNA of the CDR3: TGTGCCAGCAGCTTCTTACGCGATACTGAAGCTTTCTTT.

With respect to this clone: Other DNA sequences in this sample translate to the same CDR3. CDR3: CASSLGNTIYF. Written as DNA, the CDR3 is TGTGCCAGCAGTTTAGGGAACACCATATATTTT. This chain joins TRBV28 and TRBJ1-3; D unclear. The V end lost 2 bases, the J end lost 7 bases, and 3 bases lay between the germline ends. CDR1 and CDR2 (germline): MDHEN, SYDVKM. The CDR3 length is 11 residues.

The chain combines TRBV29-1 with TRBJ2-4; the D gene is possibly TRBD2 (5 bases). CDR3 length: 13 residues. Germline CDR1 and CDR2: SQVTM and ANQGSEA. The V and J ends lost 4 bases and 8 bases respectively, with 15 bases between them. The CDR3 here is CSVVISGGHIQYF. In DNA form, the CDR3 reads TGCAGCGTTGTCATCTCAGGAGGACACATTCAGTACTTC.

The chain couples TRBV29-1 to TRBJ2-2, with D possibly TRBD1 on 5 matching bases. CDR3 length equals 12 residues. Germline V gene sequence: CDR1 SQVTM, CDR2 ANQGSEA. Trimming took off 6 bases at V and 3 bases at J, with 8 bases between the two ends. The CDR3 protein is CSVDRDTGELFF. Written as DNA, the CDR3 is TGCAGCGTCGACAGAGACACCGGGGAGCTGTTTTTT.

The CDR3, as DNA: TGTGCCAGCAGTTTTGGTGGCTTCTCTGGAAACACCATATATTTT. Translating it yields CASSFGGFSGNTIYF. This chain joins TRBV28 and TRBJ1-3; D gene unclear. CDR3 length: 15 residues. Germline V lookup: CDR1 MDHEN, CDR2 SYDVKM. The ends were cut back, 3 bases at V and 0 bases at J, with 9 bases in the middle.

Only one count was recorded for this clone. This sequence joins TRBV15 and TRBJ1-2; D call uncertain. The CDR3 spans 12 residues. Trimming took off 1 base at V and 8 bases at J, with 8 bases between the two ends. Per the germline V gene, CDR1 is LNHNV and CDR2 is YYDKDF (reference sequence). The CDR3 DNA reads TGTGCCACCAGCAGAGTATACTGGGGCTACACCTTC. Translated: CATSRVYWGYTF. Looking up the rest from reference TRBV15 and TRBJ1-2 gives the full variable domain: DAMVIQNPRYQVTQFGKPVTLSCSQTLNHNVMYWYQQKSSQAPKLLFHYYDKDFNNEADTPDNFQSRRPNTSFCFLDIRSPGLGDTAMYLCATSRVYWGYTFGSGTRLTVV.

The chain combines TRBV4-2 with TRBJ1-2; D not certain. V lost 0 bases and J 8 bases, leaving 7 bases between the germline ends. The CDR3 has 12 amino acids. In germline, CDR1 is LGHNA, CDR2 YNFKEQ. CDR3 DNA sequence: TGTGCCAGCAGCCAAGACGTGAGGGGCTACACCTTC. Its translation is CASSQDVRGYTF.

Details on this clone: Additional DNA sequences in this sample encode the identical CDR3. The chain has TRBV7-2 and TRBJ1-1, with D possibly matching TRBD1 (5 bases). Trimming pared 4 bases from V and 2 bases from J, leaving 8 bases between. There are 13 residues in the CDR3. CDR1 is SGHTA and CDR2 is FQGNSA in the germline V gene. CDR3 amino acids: CASSSDRNTEAFF. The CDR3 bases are TGTGCCAGCAGCTCTGACAGAAACACTGAAGCTTTCTTT.

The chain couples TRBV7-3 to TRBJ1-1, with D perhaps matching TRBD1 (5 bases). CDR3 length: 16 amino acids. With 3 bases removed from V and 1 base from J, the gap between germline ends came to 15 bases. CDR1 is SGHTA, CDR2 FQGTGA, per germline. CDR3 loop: CASSFGRLQGNTEAFF. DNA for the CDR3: TGTGCCAGCAGCTTTGGACGCCTGCAGGGGAACACTGAAGCTTTCTTT.

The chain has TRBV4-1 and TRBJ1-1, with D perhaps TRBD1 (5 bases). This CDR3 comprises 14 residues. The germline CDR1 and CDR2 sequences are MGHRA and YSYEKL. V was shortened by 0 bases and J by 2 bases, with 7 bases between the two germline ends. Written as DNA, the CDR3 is TGCGCCAGCAGCCAAGAGGACACTAACACTGAAGCTTTCTTT. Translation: CASSQEDTNTEAFF.

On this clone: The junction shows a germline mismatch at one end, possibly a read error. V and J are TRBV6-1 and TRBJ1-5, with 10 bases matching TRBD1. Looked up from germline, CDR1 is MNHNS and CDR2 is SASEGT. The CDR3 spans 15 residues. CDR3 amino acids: CASSKAGTGDQPQHF. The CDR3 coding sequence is TGTGCCAGCAGTAAAGCTGGGACAGGGGATCAGCCCCAGCATTTT.

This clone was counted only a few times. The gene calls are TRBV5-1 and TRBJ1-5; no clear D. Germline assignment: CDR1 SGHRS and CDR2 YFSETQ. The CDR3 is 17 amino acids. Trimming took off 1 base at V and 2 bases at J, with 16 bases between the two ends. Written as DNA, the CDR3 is TGCGCCAGCAGCTTGCTTCCACGGGGAGTGGGCAATCAGCCCCAGCATTTT. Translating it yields CASSLLPRGVGNQPQHF.

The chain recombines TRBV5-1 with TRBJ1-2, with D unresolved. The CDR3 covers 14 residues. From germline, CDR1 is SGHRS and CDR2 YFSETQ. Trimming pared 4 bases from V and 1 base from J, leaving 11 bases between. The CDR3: CASSQRTINYGYTF. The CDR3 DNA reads TGCGCCAGCAGCCAACGGACGATTAACTATGGCTACACCTTC.

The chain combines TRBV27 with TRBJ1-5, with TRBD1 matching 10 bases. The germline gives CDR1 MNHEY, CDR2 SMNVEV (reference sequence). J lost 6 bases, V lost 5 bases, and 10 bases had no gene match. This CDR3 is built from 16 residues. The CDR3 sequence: CASSPTTGGGSQPQHF. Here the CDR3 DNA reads TGTGCCAGCAGTCCAACGACAGGGGGCGGGAGTCAGCCCCAGCATTTT.

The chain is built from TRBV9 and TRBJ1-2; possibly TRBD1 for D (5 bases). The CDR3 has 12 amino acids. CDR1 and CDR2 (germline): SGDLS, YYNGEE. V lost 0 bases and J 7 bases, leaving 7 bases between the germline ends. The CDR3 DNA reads TGTGCCAGCAGCGTAGAGGGGACTGGCTACACCTTC. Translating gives CASSVEGTGYTF.

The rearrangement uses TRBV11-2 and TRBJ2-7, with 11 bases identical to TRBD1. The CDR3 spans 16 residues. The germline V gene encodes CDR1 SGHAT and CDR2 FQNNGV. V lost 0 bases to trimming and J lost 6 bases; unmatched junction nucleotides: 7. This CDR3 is CASSLDSGTGGSEQYF. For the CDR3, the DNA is TGTGCCAGCAGCTTAGATTCTGGGACAGGGGGTTCCGAGCAGTACTTC.

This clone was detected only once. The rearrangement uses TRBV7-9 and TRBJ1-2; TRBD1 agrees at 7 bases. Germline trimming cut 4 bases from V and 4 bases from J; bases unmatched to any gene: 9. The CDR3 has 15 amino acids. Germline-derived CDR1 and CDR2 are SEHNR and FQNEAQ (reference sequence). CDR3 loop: CASSSPRQGPYGYTF. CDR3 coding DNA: TGTGCCAGCAGCTCCCCCAGACAGGGCCCCTATGGCTACACCTTC.

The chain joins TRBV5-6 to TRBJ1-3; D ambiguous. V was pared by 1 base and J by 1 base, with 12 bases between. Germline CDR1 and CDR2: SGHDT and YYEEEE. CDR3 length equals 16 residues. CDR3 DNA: TGTGCCAGCAGCTTGTTCCGCTCGGAGTCTGGAAACACCATATATTTT. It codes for CASSLFRSESGNTIYF.

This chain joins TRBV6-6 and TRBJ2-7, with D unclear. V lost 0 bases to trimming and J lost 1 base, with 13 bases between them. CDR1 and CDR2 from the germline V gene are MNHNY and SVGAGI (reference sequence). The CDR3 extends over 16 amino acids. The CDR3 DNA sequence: TGTGCCAGCAGTTACTCGATAGTTGAGGCGTCCTACGAGCAGTACTTC. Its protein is CASSYSIVEASYEQYF.

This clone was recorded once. The CDR3 DNA sequence: TGCGCCAGCAGCTTACAAGAACAGGGGGCGAGTGGCTACACCTTC. It codes for CASSLQEQGASGYTF. The chain joins TRBV5-1 to TRBJ1-2, with 9 bases aligning to TRBD1. The CDR3 runs to 15 residues. Germline CDR1 SGHRS, CDR2 YFSETQ. V dropped 2 bases and J dropped 7; count of bases not matched to a gene: 9. Full variable domain (missing parts from reference TRBV5-1 and TRBJ1-2): KAGVTQTPRYLIKTRGQQVTLSCSPISGHRSVSWYQQTPGQGLQFLFEYFSETQRNKGNFPGRFSGRQFSNSRSEMNVSTLELGDSALYLCASSLQEQGASGYTFGSGTRLTVV.

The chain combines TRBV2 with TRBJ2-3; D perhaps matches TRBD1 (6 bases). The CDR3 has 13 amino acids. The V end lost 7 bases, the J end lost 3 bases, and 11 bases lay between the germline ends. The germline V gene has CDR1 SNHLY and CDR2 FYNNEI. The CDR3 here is CASKDSSTDTQYF. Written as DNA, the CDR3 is TGTGCCAGCAAGGACAGCTCGACAGATACGCAGTATTTT.

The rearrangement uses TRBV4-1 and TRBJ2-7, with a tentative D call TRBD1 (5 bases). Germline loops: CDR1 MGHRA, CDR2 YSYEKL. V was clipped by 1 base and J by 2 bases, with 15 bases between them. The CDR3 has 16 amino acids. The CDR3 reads CASSQGSHRNPYEQYF. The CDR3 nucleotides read TGCGCCAGCAGCCAAGGGTCCCACAGGAACCCCTACGAGCAGTACTTC.

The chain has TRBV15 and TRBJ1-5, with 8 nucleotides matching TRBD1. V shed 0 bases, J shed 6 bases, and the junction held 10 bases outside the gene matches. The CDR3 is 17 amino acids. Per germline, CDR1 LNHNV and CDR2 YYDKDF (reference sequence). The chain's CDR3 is CATSREWPGGRAQPQHF. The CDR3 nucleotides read TGTGCCACCAGCAGAGAGTGGCCAGGGGGCAGGGCTCAGCCCCAGCATTTT.

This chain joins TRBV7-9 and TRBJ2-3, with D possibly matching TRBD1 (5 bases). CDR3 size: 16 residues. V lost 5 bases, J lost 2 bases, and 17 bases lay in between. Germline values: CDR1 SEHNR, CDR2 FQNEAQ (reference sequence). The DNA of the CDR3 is TGTGCCAGCAGCCTCCCGGACATCAGATTCACAGATACGCAGTATTTT. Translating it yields CASSLPDIRFTDTQYF.

Written as DNA, the CDR3 is TGTGCCAGCAGCTTAGTGTACTCTTACACAGATACGCAGTATTTT. The encoded protein is CASSLVYSYTDTQYF. The chain employs TRBV7-8 and TRBJ2-3; D not certain. Per germline, CDR1 SGHVS and CDR2 FQNEAQ. The CDR3 extends over 15 amino acids. V was cut by 1 base and J by 2 bases, with 10 bases left in between.

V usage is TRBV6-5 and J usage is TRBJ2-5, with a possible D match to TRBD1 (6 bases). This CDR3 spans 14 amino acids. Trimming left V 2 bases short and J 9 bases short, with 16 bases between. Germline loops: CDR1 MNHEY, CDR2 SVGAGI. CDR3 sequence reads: CASSYTFQGPAQYF. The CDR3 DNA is TGTGCCAGCAGTTACACCTTCCAGGGGCCGGCCCAGTACTTC.

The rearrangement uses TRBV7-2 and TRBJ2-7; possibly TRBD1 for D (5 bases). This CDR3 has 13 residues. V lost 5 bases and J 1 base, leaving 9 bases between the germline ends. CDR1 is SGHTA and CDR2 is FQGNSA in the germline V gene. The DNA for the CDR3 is TGTGCCAGCAGCCCTTACAGGTCCTACGAGCAGTACTTC. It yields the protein CASSPYRSYEQYF.

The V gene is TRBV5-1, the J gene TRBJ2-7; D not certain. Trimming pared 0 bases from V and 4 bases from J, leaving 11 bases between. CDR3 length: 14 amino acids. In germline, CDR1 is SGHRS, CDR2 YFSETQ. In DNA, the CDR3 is TGCGCCAGCAGCTTGGTGTGGTCGGATTACGAGCAGTACTTC. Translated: CASSLVWSDYEQYF.